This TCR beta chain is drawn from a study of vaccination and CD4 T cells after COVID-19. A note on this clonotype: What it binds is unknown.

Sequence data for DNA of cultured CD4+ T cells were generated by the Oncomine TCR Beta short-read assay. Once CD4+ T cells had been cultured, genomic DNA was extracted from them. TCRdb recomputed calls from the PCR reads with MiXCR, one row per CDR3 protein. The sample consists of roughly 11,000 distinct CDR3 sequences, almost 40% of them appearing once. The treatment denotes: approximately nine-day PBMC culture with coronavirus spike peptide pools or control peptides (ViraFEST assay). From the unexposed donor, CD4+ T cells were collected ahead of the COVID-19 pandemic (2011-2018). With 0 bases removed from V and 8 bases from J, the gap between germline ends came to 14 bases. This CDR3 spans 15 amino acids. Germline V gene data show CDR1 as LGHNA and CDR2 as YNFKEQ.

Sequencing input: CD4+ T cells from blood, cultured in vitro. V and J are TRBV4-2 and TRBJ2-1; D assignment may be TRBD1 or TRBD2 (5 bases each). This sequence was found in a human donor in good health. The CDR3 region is CASSQDWDPLYEQFF. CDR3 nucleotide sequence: TGTGCCAGCAGCCAAGATTGGGACCCACTTTATGAGCAGTTCTTC.